The 13 T cell receptor beta chains below all came from one sample that was sequenced in a study of OX40 agonist ivuxolimab in advanced cancers. Produced via immunoSEQ multiplex PCR; TCRdb's table is partial and in-frame only. Of fewer than 45,000 clones in the sample, 84% were seen once. The sequences come from CD4+ or CD8+ T cells sorted from blood, collected in a trial of the OX40 agonist ivuxolimab. These receptors all stem from an adult with an advanced solid tumor such as melanoma, head and neck, liver or kidney cancer.

The genes are TRBV11-3 and TRBJ2-5; 7 nucleotides align to TRBD2. This CDR3 contains 14 residues. Germline lookup yields CDR1 SGHNT and CDR2 YENEEA. The V segment lost 5 bases and the J segment 5 bases; nucleotides outside the gene matches: 8. The CDR3 DNA reads TGTGCCAGCAGCGTCTCGGGAGGACCCGAGACCCAGTACTTC. It yields the protein CASSVSGGPETQYF.

The J gene is TRBJ2-7, the V gene TRBV2; a possible D gene is TRBD1 (6 bases). The CDR3 is made up of 15 amino acids. The germline CDR1 and CDR2 sequences are SNHLY and FYNNEI. Trimming removed 4 bases at V and 2 bases at J, with 15 bases between. CDR3 sequence: CASSVEQGAPYEQYF. CDR3 nucleotides: TGTGCCAGCAGTGTTGAACAGGGAGCCCCCTACGAGCAGTACTTC.

The chain recombines TRBV9 with TRBJ2-3; possibly TRBD2 for D (6 bases). Germline CDR1 SGDLS, CDR2 YYNGEE. Trimming shortened V by 3 bases and J by 5 bases, and 13 bases separated the two germline ends. The CDR3 spans 14 residues. For the CDR3, the DNA is TGTGCCAGCAGCGCGCGGGGTGGGGGAGATACGCAGTATTTT. It encodes CASSARGGGDTQYF.

The chain joins TRBV6-5 to TRBJ1-1; D gene ambiguous. Trimming pared 8 bases from V and 2 bases from J, leaving 6 bases between. The CDR3 extends over 11 amino acids. The germline V gene has CDR1 MNHEY and CDR2 SVGAGI. CDR3 DNA: TGTGCCAGCTTCTTTAACACTGAAGCTTTCTTT. Its translation is CASFFNTEAFF.

The chain couples TRBV28 to TRBJ2-3, with 10 positions matching TRBD2. The germline gives CDR1 MDHEN, CDR2 SYDVKM. This CDR3 has 17 amino acids. Unmatched junction bases numbered 18, after V lost 9 bases and J lost 6 bases. In DNA form, the CDR3 reads TGTGCCAGTGCCAAAAGTGGGGCTAGCGGGAGATATGATACGCAGTATTTT. Translated, it gives CASAKSGASGRYDTQYF.

The rearrangement uses TRBV7-6 and TRBJ2-1; the match to TRBD2 covers 8 bases. Germline loops: CDR1 SGHVS, CDR2 FNYEAQ. V was pared by 3 bases and J by 5 bases, with 6 bases of the junction left unmatched. This CDR3 has 15 amino acids. CDR3 residues: CASSFSGDPNNEQFF. The CDR3 DNA reads as TGTGCCAGCAGCTTTAGCGGGGACCCTAACAATGAGCAGTTCTTC. Filled out from reference TRBV7-6 and TRBJ2-1, the complete variable domain reads GAGVSQSPRYKVTKRGQDVALRCDPISGHVSLYWYRQALGQGPEFLTYFNYEAQQDKSGLPNDRFSAERPEGSISTLTIQRTEQRDSAMYRCASSFSGDPNNEQFFGPGTRLTVL.

J is TRBJ1-2 and V is TRBV5-1; D gene uncertain. In germline, CDR1 is SGHRS, CDR2 YFSETQ. The CDR3 extends over 13 amino acids. The germline V and J ends were trimmed by 0 bases and 2 bases, with 5 bases remaining between them. CDR3 DNA sequence: TGCGCCAGCAGCTTGGGAGGGAACTATGGCTACACCTTC. Translation: CASSLGGNYGYTF.

The gene calls are TRBV7-6 and TRBJ2-1; 9 nucleotides agree with TRBD2. Germline-derived CDR1 and CDR2 are SGHVS and FNYEAQ. V was clipped by 2 bases and J by 6 bases; unmatched bases: 8. This CDR3 has 16 amino acids. This chain's CDR3 is CASSLNAGGPGNEQFF. The CDR3, as DNA: TGTGCCAGCAGCTTAAACGCGGGAGGGCCGGGCAATGAGCAGTTCTTC.

The gene calls are TRBV9 and TRBJ1-3; weak D call: TRBD1 (5 bases). V lost 0 bases to trimming and J lost 5 bases, with 9 bases between them. Germline-derived CDR1 and CDR2 are SGDLS and YYNGEE. This CDR3 is built from 14 residues. As DNA, the CDR3 is TGTGCCAGCAGCGTAGATCAGGGTAGAAACACCATATATTTT. Translating gives CASSVDQGRNTIYF.

This clone occurred a few times. V gene TRBV19 combines with J gene TRBJ2-5; TRBD1 might be the D (5 bases). The CDR3 has 14 amino acids. Germline V gene lookup returns CDR1 LNHDA and CDR2 SQIVND (reference sequence). V lost 7 bases, J lost 5 bases, and 17 bases lay in between. The CDR3 spells CASKAPGYSETQYF. The CDR3 DNA reads as TGTGCCAGTAAAGCCCCAGGGTATTCGGAGACCCAGTACTTC.

This rearrangement joins TRBV30 to TRBJ2-3, with D perhaps TRBD1 (5 bases). Germline V lookup: CDR1 GTSNPN, CDR2 SVGIG (reference sequence). V dropped 1 base and J dropped 1 base, with 6 bases sitting between them. This CDR3 region has 13 residues. This CDR3 reads CAWSGQRTDTQYF. CDR3 nucleotides: TGTGCCTGGAGTGGACAGCGCACAGATACGCAGTATTTT. The variable domain in full, with the rest retrieved from reference TRBV30 and TRBJ2-3, is SQTIHQWPATLVQPVGSPLSLECTVEGTSNPNLYWYRQAAGRGLQLLFYSVGIGQISSEVPQNLSASRPQDRQFILSSKKLLLSDSGFYLCAWSGQRTDTQYFGPGTRLTVL.

J is TRBJ2-2 and V is TRBV11-3, with D perhaps being TRBD1 or TRBD2 (6 bases each). The CDR3 is 14 residues long. The V end was cut by 4 bases, the J end by 5 bases, with 11 bases between. CDR1 is SGHNT, CDR2 YENEEA, per germline. CDR3 nucleotide sequence: TGTGCCAGCAGCTCGGGGGCCCTAACCGGGGAGCTGTTTTTT. As protein: CASSSGALTGELFF.

This clone was seen a single time. The V and J genes are TRBV6-5 and TRBJ2-5; D unclear. The germline gives CDR1 MNHEY, CDR2 SVGAGI. Trimming removed 0 bases from V and 2 bases from J, with 10 bases in between. CDR3 length equals 15 residues. The CDR3 bases are TGTGCCAGCAGTTACTCGTGGTACAGACAAGAGACCCAGTACTTC. Amino acids: CASSYSWYRQETQYF.